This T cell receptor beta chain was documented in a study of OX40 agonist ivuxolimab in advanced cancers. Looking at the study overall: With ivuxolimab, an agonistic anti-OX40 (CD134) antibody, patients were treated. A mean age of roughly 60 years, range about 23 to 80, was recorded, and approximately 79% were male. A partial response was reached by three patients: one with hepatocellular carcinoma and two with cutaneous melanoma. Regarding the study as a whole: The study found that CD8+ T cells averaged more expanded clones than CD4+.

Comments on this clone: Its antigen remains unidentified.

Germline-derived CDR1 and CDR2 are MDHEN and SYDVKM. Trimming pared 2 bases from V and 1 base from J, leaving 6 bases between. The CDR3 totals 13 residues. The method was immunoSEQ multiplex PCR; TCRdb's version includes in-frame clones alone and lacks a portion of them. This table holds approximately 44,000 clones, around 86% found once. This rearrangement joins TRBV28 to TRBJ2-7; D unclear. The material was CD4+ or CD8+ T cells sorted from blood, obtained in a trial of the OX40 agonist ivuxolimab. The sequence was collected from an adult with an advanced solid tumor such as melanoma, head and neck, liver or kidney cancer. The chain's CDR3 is CASSLIPSYEQYF. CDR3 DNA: TGTGCCAGCAGTTTAATCCCGTCCTACGAGCAGTACTTC.